The T cell receptor (beta chain) under discussion was sequenced for a study of T cells in Graves' hyperthyroidism and ophthalmopathy. Study-level findings and limits: Blood held most thyroid clonotypes expanded above 0.001 frequency. The model's output predicted ophthalmopathy at a median of about 6.5 months prior to onset.

The V gene end was trimmed by 4 bases and the J gene end by 0 bases; junction bases not matched to a gene: 2. Looked up from germline, CDR1 is DFQATT and CDR2 is SNEGSKA (reference sequence). The CDR3 sequence is 13 residues long. With duration under 3 months, ophthalmopathy was active: Clinical Activity Score at least 3, NOSPECS at least 4. A roughly 10 ml volume of fresh peripheral blood provided the PBMCs. Amplification targeted TCR beta CDR3 regions from RNA transcripts. When the TCR CDR3 underwent first-round RT-PCR, the HTBI primer set was used. TCRdb re-called the multiplex PCR reads through MiXCR, storing one row per CDR3 protein. The sample holds about half a million distinct CDR3 sequences, approximately 23% seen once. This clonotype was detected a few times. As yet, its antigen is unknown.

Sequencing input: blood. V is TRBV20-1 and J is TRBJ1-1; 7 positions agree with TRBD1. This clonotype originated in a woman aged 65 to 85 with Graves' ophthalmopathy. Here the CDR3 reads CSATGQMNTEAFF. Here the CDR3 DNA reads TGCAGTGCTACGGGACAGATGAACACTGAAGCTTTCTTT.